Shown below are 2 T cell receptor beta chains from a single sample sequenced in a study of blood T cells in healthy people across ages. Alongside a J-beta primer mix, a sample-barcoded 5' primer served in a second PCR lasting roughly 6 to 12 cycles. TCRdb reanalysed the 5' RACE reads using MiXCR and keeps one entry per CDR3 protein. The table has around 1,500,000 distinct CDR3 sequences, about 40% seen once; the top ten hold less than 8%. The sample taken for sequencing was blood. Receptor source: a woman between 18 and 29 years old in good health.

J is TRBJ2-4 and V is TRBV20-1; the D gene is possibly TRBD2 (6 bases). The J call is in doubt because the DNA end fits TRBJ2-7 better. Germline assignment: CDR1 DFQATT and CDR2 SNEGSKA (reference sequence). The CDR3 has 14 amino acids. CDR3 residues: CSARGLLVGYEQYF. In DNA form, the CDR3 reads TGCAGTGCTCGGGGACTCCTAGTGGGCTACGAGCAGTACTTC.

The rearrangement uses TRBV4-1 and TRBJ1-2; D is possibly TRBD1 (5 bases). The ends were cut back, 0 bases at V and 4 bases at J, with 9 bases in the middle. The V gene's germline CDR1 is MGHRA and CDR2 YSYEKL. The CDR3 sequence is 14 residues long. CDR3 sequence (DNA): TGCGCCAGCAGCCAAGACCCGGGGGGCTATGGCTACACCTTC. Amino acid sequence: CASSQDPGGYGYTF.